A selection of T cell receptor beta chains follows, all from one sample in a study of OX40 agonist ivuxolimab in advanced cancers. Using immunoSEQ multiplex PCR, the repertoire was profiled, and TCRdb retains in-frame clones only, with some absent. The profile shows some 75,000 clones, roughly 83% of them singletons. The input for sequencing was CD4+ or CD8+ T cells sorted from blood, taken in a trial of the OX40 agonist ivuxolimab. These receptors were collected from an adult with an advanced solid tumor such as melanoma, head and neck, liver or kidney cancer. CDR3s include the opening cysteine and the closing phenylalanine or tryptophan. Clone size is stated in some rows and not others, as once, few, many or a class when expanded.

abundance	v_gene	len	CDR3aa
.	TRBV4-2	15	CASSLTGTSVYEQFF
.	TRBV19	16	CASIGRLGYSNQPQHF
.	TRBV4-3	16	CASSQDLSGGAYRQYF
.	TRBV25-1	14	CASSEFTDGYGYTF
once	TRBV6-6	15	CASTRKQETNEKLFF
.	TRBV4-3	17	CASSHQVNGFDTDTQYF
.	TRBV28	15	CASSQPGLGSYEQYF
few	TRBV4-1	18	CASSPRDSPGQGAGGYTF
.	TRBV5-6	13	CASSLQGDEKLFF
.	TRBV7-2	15	CASSSHPGGTTEAFF
few	TRBV7-9	14	CASKGGAYNSPLHF
few	TRBV5-1	18	CASSLAGLAGIRAGELFF